The rows below give T cell receptor beta chains drawn from one sample of a study of cytomegalovirus exposure and HLA in healthy donors. The repertoire was sequenced with immunoSEQ multiplex PCR; TCRdb's copy has only in-frame clones and lacks some. The sample includes 63,000 or so clones, approximately 71% seen only once; the top ten take approximately 5.4%. Sequencing was carried out using PBMCs. The receptors derive from a man in his fifties in good health and CMV-seronegative. Both conserved end residues are part of each CDR3. The order of the fields is J gene, V gene, clone size, CDR3 protein. Only some rows state a clone size, as once, few, many or a class for expanded clones.

TRBJ2-1 | TRBV5-1 | few | CASSDNRLAGRGAYNEQFF
TRBJ1-5 | TRBV18 | NA | CASLGANSNQPQHF
TRBJ2-5 | TRBV5-4 | NA | CASSLAQRGNRETQYF
TRBJ1-6 | TRBV14 | NA | CASSLSIGGDSPLHF
TRBJ2-1 | TRBV19 | few | CASSMTTGKQGARNEQFF
TRBJ1-2 | TRBV7-9 | NA | CASSPAPVLNYGYTF
TRBJ2-3 | TRBV30 | few | CAWSVSSGGLPDTQYF
TRBJ1-2 | TRBV7-2 | few | CASSLRVGGYTF
TRBJ2-7 | TRBV7-9 | NA | CASSLTGTPYEQYF
TRBJ2-3 | TRBV5-1 | NA | CASSLAVAGGTDTQYF
TRBJ1-2 | TRBV18 | few | CASSRRERITLHYGYTF
TRBJ2-1 | TRBV5-5 | few | CASSLGGLGDEQFF
TRBJ2-7 | TRBV11-3 | few | CASSLTGAYEQYF
TRBJ1-1 | TRBV6-1 | medium-sized | CASSEGGGRTEAFF
TRBJ1-2 | TRBV2 | NA | CASGGASPNYGYTF
TRBJ1-2 | TRBV19 | NA | CASTVAPAGGRGYTF
TRBJ2-3 | TRBV19 | NA | CASKRGLSTDTQYF
TRBJ1-4 | TRBV30 | few | CAWSPGTGEEKLFF
TRBJ1-3 | TRBV6-5 | NA | CASSPSGDSGNTIYF
TRBJ2-1 | TRBV7-9 | NA | CASSPGLAGAPGNEQFF
TRBJ2-7 | TRBV7-8 | NA | CASSFGQGWSYEQYF
TRBJ1-1 | TRBV30 | NA | CAWRKDGNGGTEAFF
TRBJ1-3 | TRBV7-9 | once | CSSSPRQGPKGGNTIYF
TRBJ1-4 | TRBV9 | NA | CASSVGNLPPGKLFF
TRBJ2-1 | TRBV7-2 | NA | CASSRVGTTNEQFF
TRBJ2-3 | TRBV5-1 | once | CASSRRGDTDTQYF
TRBJ1-4 | TRBV11-3 | few | CASSLDGRHKTVPTNEKLFF
TRBJ1-6 | TRBV5-1 | once | CASSLASPNSPLHF
TRBJ1-1 | TRBV7-9 | NA | CSSSLRSLRTGNTEAFF
TRBJ1-5 | TRBV18 | few | CASSVGQGAQPQHF
TRBJ2-7 | TRBV25-1 | NA | CASSEVDTLYEQYF
TRBJ2-1 | TRBV21-1 | NA | CASIQTSGGPLSYNEQFF
TRBJ2-7 | TRBV7-6 | NA | CASSSPAGSYEQYF
TRBJ1-1 | TRBV5-1 | once | CASSLSTRNTEAFF
TRBJ1-4 | TRBV6-4 | NA | CASREAMRLLFF
TRBJ2-1 | TRBV19 | NA | CASSILKRGPPYNEQFF
TRBJ2-2 | TRBV7-3 | NA | CASSQGGATGELFF
TRBJ2-5 | TRBV4-2 | NA | CASSQGASGGSEETQYF
TRBJ2-7 | TRBV9 | once | CASSVGTGGGLYEQYF
TRBJ2-3 | TRBV7-8 | NA | CASSLEWQGKSTDTQYF
TRBJ2-1 | TRBV29-1 | NA | CSVATSGGPRSYNEQFF